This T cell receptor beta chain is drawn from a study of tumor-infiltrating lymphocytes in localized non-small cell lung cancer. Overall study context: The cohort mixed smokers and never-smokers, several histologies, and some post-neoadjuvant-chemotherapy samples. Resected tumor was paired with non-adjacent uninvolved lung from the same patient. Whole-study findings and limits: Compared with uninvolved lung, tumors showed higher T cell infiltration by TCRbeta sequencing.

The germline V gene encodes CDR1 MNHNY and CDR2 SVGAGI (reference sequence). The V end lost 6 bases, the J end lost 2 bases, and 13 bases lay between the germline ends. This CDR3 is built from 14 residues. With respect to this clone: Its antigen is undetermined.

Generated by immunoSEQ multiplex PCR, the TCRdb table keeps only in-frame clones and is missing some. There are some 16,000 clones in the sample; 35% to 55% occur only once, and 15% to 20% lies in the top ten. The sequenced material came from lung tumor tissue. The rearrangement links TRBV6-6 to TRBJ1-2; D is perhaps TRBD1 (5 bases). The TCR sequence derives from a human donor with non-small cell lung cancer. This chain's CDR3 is CASRARRGNYGYTF. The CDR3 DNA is TGTGCCAGCAGGGCGCGGAGGGGAAACTATGGCTACACCTTC.